This T cell receptor (beta chain) derives from a study of blood T cell repertoires in COVID-19. Overall study: Material from acute and convalescent COVID-19 was sourced from the United States, Italy and Spain. From T cells, B-cell-depleted T cells, or PBMCs came the material, which was cDNA or gDNA.

V was pared by 5 bases and J by 8 bases, with 10 bases of the junction left unmatched. Germline V gene data show CDR1 as SNHLY and CDR2 as FYNNEI. The CDR3 totals 15 residues. Authors' analysis steps: Reference gene primer amplification yielded estimated nucleated cell counts. Sequencing used immunoSEQ multiplex PCR; TCRdb keeps in-frame clones, though not all of them. The DNA was the basis for D and trimming; V, J and clone size are from that table. This table holds 35,000 or so clones, 75% to 85% found once. V is TRBV2 and J is TRBJ2-2, with TRBD1 matching 8 bases. The sequenced material came from peripheral blood. This TCR was sampled from a human donor in a cohort sampled during active or convalescent COVID-19. The donor label of this sample is uncertain. DNA for the CDR3: TGTGCCAGCAGTCCCCGAGGACAGGGATGGGGGGAGCTGTTTTTT. Its protein product is CASSPRGQGWGELFF.